The 8 T cell receptor beta chains below come from one sample, sequenced in a study of T cell changes during pregnancy in multiple sclerosis. Sequencing used immunoSEQ multiplex PCR; TCRdb keeps in-frame clones, though not all of them. The profile shows fewer than 85,000 clones, roughly 96% of them singletons. The sequencing here drew on peripheral blood, taken in the second trimester of pregnancy. The receptors come from a female donor with multiple sclerosis, enrolled in a pregnancy study.

CDR3 sequence (DNA): TGTGCCAGCAGTTCCTCGAGGGCTAGCGGGAGTGGTGAGCAGTTCTTC. Translation: CASSSSRASGSGEQFF. This chain joins TRBV7-2 and TRBJ2-1; 10 nucleotides line up with TRBD2. CDR3 length: 16 amino acids. Germline values: CDR1 SGHTA, CDR2 FQGNSA. The V and J ends lost 6 bases and 9 bases, in that order; junction bases with no gene match: 14.

V gene TRBV5-1 combines with J gene TRBJ1-1; 10 bases fit TRBD1. The CDR3 is 16 amino acids. J gave up 0 bases and V 4 bases, and 6 bases lay outside the gene matches. Germline assignment: CDR1 SGHRS and CDR2 YFSETQ. The CDR3 spells CASSRGTGVMNTEAFF. As DNA, the CDR3 is TGCGCCAGCAGCAGGGGGACAGGGGTGATGAACACTGAAGCTTTCTTT.

The chain is built from TRBV7-9 and TRBJ1-5, with D uncertain. Germline-derived CDR1 and CDR2 are SEHNR and FQNEAQ (reference sequence). V lost 1 base and J 10 bases, leaving 8 bases between the germline ends. This CDR3 region has 12 residues. The DNA of the CDR3 is TGTGCCAGCAGCTTAGGTGAGAGACCCCAGCATTTT. Amino acids: CASSLGERPQHF.

The V gene is TRBV30, the J gene TRBJ2-3; D is undetermined. CDR3 length: 13 amino acids. The ends were cut back, 3 bases at V and 1 base at J, with 8 bases in the middle. CDR1 and CDR2 (germline): GTSNPN, SVGIG (reference sequence). This CDR3 reads CAWRSAGTDTQYF. CDR3 in DNA: TGTGCCTGGAGAAGCGCGGGCACAGATACGCAGTATTTT.

The chain uses TRBV6-6 and TRBJ2-1; D is undetermined. V gave up 11 bases and J gave up 0 bases, with 11 bases separating them. CDR3 length: 13 amino acids. Germline CDR1 and CDR2: MNHNY and SVGAGI (reference sequence). CDR3 sequence (DNA): TGTGCCGCGCGCGCAAGCTCCTACAATGAGCAGTTCTTC. Amino acid sequence: CAARASSYNEQFF.

The V call is TRBV14, the J call TRBJ1-5, with D perhaps matching TRBD1 (6 bases). V was shortened by 1 base and J by 0 bases, with 13 bases between the two germline ends. The V gene's germline CDR1 is SGHDN and CDR2 FVKESK. The CDR3 contains 17 residues. CDR3 amino acids: CASSQVRRGGSNQPQHF. The CDR3 bases are TGTGCCAGCAGCCAAGTTCGAAGGGGGGGTAGCAATCAGCCCCAGCATTTT. Based on the CDR3 plus reference TRBV14 and TRBJ1-5, the full variable domain is EAGVTQFPSHSVIEKGQTVTLRCDPISGHDNLYWYRRVMGKEIKFLLHFVKESKQDESGMPNNRFLAERTGGTYSTLKVQPAELEDSGVYFCASSQVRRGGSNQPQHFGDGTRLSIL.

The chain uses TRBV6-1 and TRBJ1-4, with TRBD1 as a possible D gene (5 bases). CDR1 and CDR2 (germline): MNHNS, SASEGT. The CDR3 sequence is 18 residues long. The V and J ends lost 1 base and 7 bases respectively, with 22 bases between them. CDR3: CASSEGIGVVTYGEKLFF. DNA of the CDR3: TGTGCCAGCAGTGAAGGAATAGGGGTGGTTACTTACGGTGAAAAACTGTTTTTT.

This clone has only one observation. The chain couples TRBV5-1 to TRBJ2-3; 8 nucleotides agree with TRBD2. After removal of 0 bases from V and 0 bases from J, the junction contained 3 bases not matched to a gene. Germline CDR1 and CDR2: SGHRS and YFSETQ. This CDR3 region has 16 residues. The CDR3 DNA follows: TGCGCCAGCAGCTTGGGGCTAGCGGGTAGCACAGATACGCAGTATTTT. This sequence encodes CASSLGLAGSTDTQYF.